Only one count was recorded for the clone carrying this TCR beta chain. The sample belongs to a study of blood T cell repertoires in COVID-19. The authors' processing: Quantification of nucleated cells was approximated via reference gene primer amplification. Here immunoSEQ multiplex PCR was the method, and the copy in TCRdb shows in-frame clones only, minus some. V, J and clone size were drawn from that table, and D and trimming were deduced from the DNA. The table includes 350,000 or so clones, 92% detected once. CDR1 and CDR2 (germline): LNHDA, SQIVND (reference sequence). V lost 6 bases to trimming and J lost 0 bases, with 17 bases between them. The CDR3 runs 16 residues. Participants were aged roughly 18 to 100 years from about two dozen US areas. Participants had their cohort set by participant-reported clinical history. Before being deemed recovered, Cohort 3 donors had two negative PCRs, clearance, or symptom resolution.

The clonotype comes from a woman in her 30s who had recovered from COVID-19. What was sequenced was PBMCs or T cells enriched from blood (not recorded which). The chain recombines TRBV19 with TRBJ1-1; D call uncertain. CDR3: CASSAAVLEMNTEAFF. The CDR3 nucleotides are TGTGCCAGTAGCGCCGCTGTGTTAGAAATGAACACTGAAGCTTTCTTT. Looking up the rest from reference TRBV19 and TRBJ1-1 gives the full variable domain: DGGITQSPKYLFRKEGQNVTLSCEQNLNHDAMYWYRQDPGQGLRLIYYSQIVNDFQKGDIAEGYSVSREKKESFPLTVTSAQKNPTAFYLCASSAAVLEMNTEAFFGQGTRLTVV.